This TCR beta chain was found in a study of ipilimumab plus nivolumab after autologous stem cell transplantation. Only in-frame clones appear in the TCRdb table, and some are missing; sequencing was by immunoSEQ multiplex PCR. Among more than 13,000 clones listed, 60% to 75% were seen once. The origin of this receptor is a male donor with primary mediastinal lymphoma. Material: PBMCs, obtained in a trial of ipilimumab plus nivolumab as post-transplant consolidation.

Here the CDR3 DNA reads TGCAGCGTTCGGGACGGACTGGGAGAGACCCAGTACTTC. Translated, it gives CSVRDGLGETQYF. This rearrangement joins TRBV29-1 to TRBJ2-5; the D call may be TRBD1 or TRBD2 (5 bases each). V was trimmed by 5 bases and J by 4 bases, leaving 14 bases between them. The CDR3 runs to 13 residues. Germline assignment: CDR1 SQVTM and CDR2 ANQGSEA.